In its sample, the clone carrying this TCR beta chain was seen a few times. The sample carries other DNA sequences with the same CDR3. Germline V gene lookup returns CDR1 MGHDK and CDR2 SYGVNS. The CDR3 runs to 11 residues. V gave up 6 bases and J gave up 4 bases, with 7 bases separating them. The record originates from a study of shared clonotypes between healthy human individuals. Several immunoSEQ 96-well plates shared each subset's DNA, each plate a replicate. Sequencing used immunoSEQ multiplex PCR; TCRdb keeps in-frame clones, though not all of them. Among about 1.1 million clones, roughly 80% were seen once, and the ten largest hold almost 0.9%. Splitting the CD4+ cells yielded a CD45RA+ naive subset and a CD45RA-negative memory subset.

J is TRBJ2-7 and V is TRBV25-1; D remains unclear. Sequencing was done on a sample of memory CD4+ T cells from PBMCs. Subset specified: CD45RA-negative fraction. This TCR derives from a man aged 18 to 29 in good health. Some clones in this sample may be carry-over from other donors' samples. The chain's CDR3 is CASSRSYEQYF. The CDR3 region has the DNA TGTGCCAGCAGCCGGTCTTACGAGCAGTACTTC.